This paragraph covers one T cell receptor (beta chain) sequence. Its binding antigen is unknown. No base quality values were provided; no much bigger clone lies one nucleotide off. This entry belongs to a study of T-cell reconstitution after alpha-beta-depleted transplantation in children (dated by TCRdb to the mid-2010s). Background for the entire study: The study quantitatively tracked T-cell immune reconstitution after TCRalphabeta/CD19-depleted allogeneic hematopoietic cell transplantation in children using TCR repertoire profiling.

General study outcomes and caveats: About two months after transplant, the apparently early recovery of alphabetaT-cell counts reportedly depended on just several hundred clones that had expanded rapidly and came from non-depleted graft cells. The frequencies of hyperexpanded clones fell over the following months, and after one year, T-cell counts and TCRbeta diversity were mostly attributed to newly produced T cells. In some patients, the high TCRbeta diversity seen at day 60 was put down to recipient T cells and intrathymic progenitors that had survived conditioning.

The intended sense of this specimen's treatment or condition label: allogeneic hematopoietic cell transplantation with graft depleted of TCRalphabeta T cells and CD19 B cells. The transplant recipients were children given TCRalphabeta/CD19-depleted allogeneic hematopoietic cell grafts. Receptor libraries were prepared by PCR. Data came from an Illumina HiSeq 2500. TCR libraries were prepared with molecular barcoding, using unique molecular identifiers to normalize TCRbeta repertoire quantification. TCRdb reanalyzed the raw reads on its own, using fastp at Q25 for trimming and MiXCR for clone calling, and kept in-frame beta chains. For every CDR3 protein sequence, its rows merge into one entry that carries the most common genes and DNA. Present in this sample are 500,000 or so distinct CDR3 sequences, about 10% of which were seen just once. The ten top clones hold about 15% of the sample. This sequence was found in a female patient between 2 and 10 years old who had a stem cell transplant for aplastic anemia, so the T cells may come from the graft donor. Specimen: PBMCs, mostly from graft donor cells, collected 180 days after TCRalphabeta/CD19-depleted stem cell transplant.

The nucleotide sequence is given as TGTGCCAGCAGCTTAGCGCAGGCATCCAATCAGCCCCAGCATTTT. Protein translation: CASSLAQASNQPQHF. The chain uses TRBV7-8 and TRBJ1-5; the D gene is unclear. The junction carries 9 bases between V and J, which are trimmed by 0 bases and 3 bases respectively. The CDR3 covers 15 residues, taking in both the cysteine and the phenylalanine. Left in the record is the CDR3 DNA by itself, 45 bases read in frame from the first base. CDR1 SGHVS and CDR2 FQNEAQ are derived from the germline V gene.